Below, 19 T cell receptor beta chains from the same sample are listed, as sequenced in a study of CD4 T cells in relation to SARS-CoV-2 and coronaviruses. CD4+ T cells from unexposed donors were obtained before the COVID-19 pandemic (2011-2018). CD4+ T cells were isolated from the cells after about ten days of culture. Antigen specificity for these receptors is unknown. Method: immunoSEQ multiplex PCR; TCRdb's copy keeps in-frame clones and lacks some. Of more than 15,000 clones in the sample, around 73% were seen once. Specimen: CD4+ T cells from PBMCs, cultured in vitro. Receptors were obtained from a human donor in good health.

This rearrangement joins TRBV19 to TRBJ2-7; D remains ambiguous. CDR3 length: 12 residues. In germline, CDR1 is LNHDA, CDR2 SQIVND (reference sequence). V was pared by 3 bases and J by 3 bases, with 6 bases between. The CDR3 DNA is TGTGCCAGTAGTATGCCGGACTACGAGCAGTACTTC. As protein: CASSMPDYEQYF.

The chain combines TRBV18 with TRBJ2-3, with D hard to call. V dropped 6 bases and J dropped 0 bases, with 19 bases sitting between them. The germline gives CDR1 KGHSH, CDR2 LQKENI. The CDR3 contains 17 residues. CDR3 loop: CASSPQPRAASTDTQYF. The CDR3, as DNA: TGTGCCAGCTCGCCCCAACCTCGGGCGGCTAGCACAGATACGCAGTATTTT.

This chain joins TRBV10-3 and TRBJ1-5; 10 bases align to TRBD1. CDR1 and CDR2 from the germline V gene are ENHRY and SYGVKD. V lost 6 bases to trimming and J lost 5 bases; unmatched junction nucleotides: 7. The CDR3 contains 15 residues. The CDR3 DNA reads TGTGCCATCAGAGGGACAGGGGATTGGGATCAGCCCCAGCATTTT. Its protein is CAIRGTGDWDQPQHF.

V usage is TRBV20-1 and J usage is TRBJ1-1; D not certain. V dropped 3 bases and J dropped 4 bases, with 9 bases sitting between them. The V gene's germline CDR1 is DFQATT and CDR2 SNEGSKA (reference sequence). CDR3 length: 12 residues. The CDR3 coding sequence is TGCAGTGCTAGTTGGGGTTCCACTGAAGCTTTCTTT. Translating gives CSASWGSTEAFF.

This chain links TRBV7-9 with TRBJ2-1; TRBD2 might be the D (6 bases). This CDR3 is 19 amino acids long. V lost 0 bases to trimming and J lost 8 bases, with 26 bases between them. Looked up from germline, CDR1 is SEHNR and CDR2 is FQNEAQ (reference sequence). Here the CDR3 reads CASSLAFGWRDASFDEQFF. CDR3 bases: TGTGCCAGCAGCTTAGCTTTCGGTTGGCGGGACGCGAGTTTCGATGAGCAGTTCTTC.

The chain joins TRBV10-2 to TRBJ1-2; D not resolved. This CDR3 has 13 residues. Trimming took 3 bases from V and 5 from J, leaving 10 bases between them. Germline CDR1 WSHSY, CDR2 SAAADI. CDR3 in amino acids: CASSDRTSYGYTF. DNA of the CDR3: TGCGCCAGCAGTGACAGGACTAGTTATGGCTACACCTTC.

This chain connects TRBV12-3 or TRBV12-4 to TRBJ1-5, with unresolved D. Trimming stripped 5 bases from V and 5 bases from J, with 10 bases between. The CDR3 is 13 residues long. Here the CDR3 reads CASSLRRDQPQHF. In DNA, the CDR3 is TGTGCCAGCAGTCTCAGACGGGATCAGCCCCAGCATTTT.

CDR3 DNA: TGTGCCAGCAGCCAAGATCTTGAGGCGGGTACTGAAGCTTTCTTT. Its translation: CASSQDLEAGTEAFF. The chain joins TRBV3-1 (or the pseudogene TRBV3-2) to TRBJ1-1, with unresolved D. The ends were cut back, 0 bases at V and 5 bases at J, with 13 bases in the middle. The CDR3 is 15 amino acids. Germline assignment: CDR1 LGHDT and CDR2 YNNKEL (reference sequence).

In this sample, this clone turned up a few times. The CDR3 nucleotides are TGTGCCTGGAGGGCCCAGGACACCGGGGAGCTGTTTTTT. Its protein product is CAWRAQDTGELFF. The chain combines TRBV30 with TRBJ2-2, with no clear D. This CDR3 comprises 13 residues. V was clipped by 3 bases and J by 3 bases, with 8 bases between them. The V gene's germline CDR1 is GTSNPN and CDR2 SVGIG (reference sequence).

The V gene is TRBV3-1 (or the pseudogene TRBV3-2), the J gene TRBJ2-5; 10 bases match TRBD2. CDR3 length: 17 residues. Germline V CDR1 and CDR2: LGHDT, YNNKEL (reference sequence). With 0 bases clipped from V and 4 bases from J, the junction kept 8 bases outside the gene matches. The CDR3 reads CASSQEWASGSGETQYF. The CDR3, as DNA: TGTGCCAGCAGCCAAGAGTGGGCTAGCGGGAGCGGAGAGACCCAGTACTTC.

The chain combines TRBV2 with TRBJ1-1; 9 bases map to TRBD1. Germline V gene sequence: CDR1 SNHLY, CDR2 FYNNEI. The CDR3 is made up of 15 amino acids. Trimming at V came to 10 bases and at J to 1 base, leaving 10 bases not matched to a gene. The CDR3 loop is CATRPGTGSNTEAFF. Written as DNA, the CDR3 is TGTGCCACGAGACCCGGGACAGGGTCGAACACTGAAGCTTTCTTT.

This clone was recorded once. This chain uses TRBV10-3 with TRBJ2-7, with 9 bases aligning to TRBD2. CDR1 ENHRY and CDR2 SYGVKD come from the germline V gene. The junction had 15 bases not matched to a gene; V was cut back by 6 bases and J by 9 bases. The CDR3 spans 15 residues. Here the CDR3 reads CAIRGTSQLRDGQYF. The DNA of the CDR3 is TGTGCCATCAGGGGGACTAGCCAGCTAAGGGACGGGCAGTACTTC.

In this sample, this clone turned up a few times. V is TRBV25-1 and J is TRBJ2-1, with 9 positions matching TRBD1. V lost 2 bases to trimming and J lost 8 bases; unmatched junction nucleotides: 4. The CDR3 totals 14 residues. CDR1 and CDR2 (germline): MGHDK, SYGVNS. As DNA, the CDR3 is TGTGCCAGCAGTGAAAGTACAGGGGGCGATGAGCAGTTCTTC. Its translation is CASSESTGGDEQFF.

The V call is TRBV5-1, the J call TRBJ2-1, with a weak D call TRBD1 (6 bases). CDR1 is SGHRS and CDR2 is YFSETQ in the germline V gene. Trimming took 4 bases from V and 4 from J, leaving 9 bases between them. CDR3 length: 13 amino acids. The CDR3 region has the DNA TGCGCCAGCAGCAGGGGGATTTACAATGAGCAGTTCTTC. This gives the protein CASSRGIYNEQFF.

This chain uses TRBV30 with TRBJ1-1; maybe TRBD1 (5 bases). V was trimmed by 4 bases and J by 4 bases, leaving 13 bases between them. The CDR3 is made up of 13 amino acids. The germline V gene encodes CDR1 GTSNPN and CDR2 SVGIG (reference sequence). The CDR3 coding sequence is TGTGCCTGGAAGAAAGACAGACGCACTGAAGCTTTCTTT. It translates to CAWKKDRRTEAFF.

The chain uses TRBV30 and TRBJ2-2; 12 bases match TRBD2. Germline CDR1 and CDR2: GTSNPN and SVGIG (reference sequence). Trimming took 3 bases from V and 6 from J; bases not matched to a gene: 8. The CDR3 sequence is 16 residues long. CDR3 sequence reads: CAWRLAGGVSAGELFF. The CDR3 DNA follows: TGTGCCTGGAGGCTAGCGGGAGGGGTAAGCGCCGGGGAGCTGTTTTTT.

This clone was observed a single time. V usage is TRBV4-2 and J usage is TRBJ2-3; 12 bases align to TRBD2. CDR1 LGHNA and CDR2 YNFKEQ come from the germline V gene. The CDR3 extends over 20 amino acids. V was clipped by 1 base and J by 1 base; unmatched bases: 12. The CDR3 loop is CASSQVRRASGRAGTDTQYF. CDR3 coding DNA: TGTGCCAGCAGCCAAGTTCGTAGGGCTAGCGGGAGGGCGGGCACAGATACGCAGTATTTT.

The CDR3 sequence: CASSVQTGDDQPQHF. CDR3 sequence (DNA): TGCGCCAGCAGCGTACAAACAGGGGACGATCAGCCCCAGCATTTT. V is TRBV4-1 and J is TRBJ1-5, with 7 bases that match TRBD1. The CDR3 has 15 amino acids. With 5 bases clipped from V and 5 bases from J, the junction kept 9 bases outside the gene matches. Per germline, CDR1 MGHRA and CDR2 YSYEKL.

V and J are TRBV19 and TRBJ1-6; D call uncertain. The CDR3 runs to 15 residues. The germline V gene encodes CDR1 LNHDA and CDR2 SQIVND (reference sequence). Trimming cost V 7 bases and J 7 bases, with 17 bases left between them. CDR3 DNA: TGTGCCAGTACCCCACGCGGAATTGACAATTCACCCCTCCACTTT. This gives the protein CASTPRGIDNSPLHF. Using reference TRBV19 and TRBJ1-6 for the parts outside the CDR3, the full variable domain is DGGITQSPKYLFRKEGQNVTLSCEQNLNHDAMYWYRQDPGQGLRLIYYSQIVNDFQKGDIAEGYSVSREKKESFPLTVTSAQKNPTAFYLCASTPRGIDNSPLHFGNGTRLTVT.